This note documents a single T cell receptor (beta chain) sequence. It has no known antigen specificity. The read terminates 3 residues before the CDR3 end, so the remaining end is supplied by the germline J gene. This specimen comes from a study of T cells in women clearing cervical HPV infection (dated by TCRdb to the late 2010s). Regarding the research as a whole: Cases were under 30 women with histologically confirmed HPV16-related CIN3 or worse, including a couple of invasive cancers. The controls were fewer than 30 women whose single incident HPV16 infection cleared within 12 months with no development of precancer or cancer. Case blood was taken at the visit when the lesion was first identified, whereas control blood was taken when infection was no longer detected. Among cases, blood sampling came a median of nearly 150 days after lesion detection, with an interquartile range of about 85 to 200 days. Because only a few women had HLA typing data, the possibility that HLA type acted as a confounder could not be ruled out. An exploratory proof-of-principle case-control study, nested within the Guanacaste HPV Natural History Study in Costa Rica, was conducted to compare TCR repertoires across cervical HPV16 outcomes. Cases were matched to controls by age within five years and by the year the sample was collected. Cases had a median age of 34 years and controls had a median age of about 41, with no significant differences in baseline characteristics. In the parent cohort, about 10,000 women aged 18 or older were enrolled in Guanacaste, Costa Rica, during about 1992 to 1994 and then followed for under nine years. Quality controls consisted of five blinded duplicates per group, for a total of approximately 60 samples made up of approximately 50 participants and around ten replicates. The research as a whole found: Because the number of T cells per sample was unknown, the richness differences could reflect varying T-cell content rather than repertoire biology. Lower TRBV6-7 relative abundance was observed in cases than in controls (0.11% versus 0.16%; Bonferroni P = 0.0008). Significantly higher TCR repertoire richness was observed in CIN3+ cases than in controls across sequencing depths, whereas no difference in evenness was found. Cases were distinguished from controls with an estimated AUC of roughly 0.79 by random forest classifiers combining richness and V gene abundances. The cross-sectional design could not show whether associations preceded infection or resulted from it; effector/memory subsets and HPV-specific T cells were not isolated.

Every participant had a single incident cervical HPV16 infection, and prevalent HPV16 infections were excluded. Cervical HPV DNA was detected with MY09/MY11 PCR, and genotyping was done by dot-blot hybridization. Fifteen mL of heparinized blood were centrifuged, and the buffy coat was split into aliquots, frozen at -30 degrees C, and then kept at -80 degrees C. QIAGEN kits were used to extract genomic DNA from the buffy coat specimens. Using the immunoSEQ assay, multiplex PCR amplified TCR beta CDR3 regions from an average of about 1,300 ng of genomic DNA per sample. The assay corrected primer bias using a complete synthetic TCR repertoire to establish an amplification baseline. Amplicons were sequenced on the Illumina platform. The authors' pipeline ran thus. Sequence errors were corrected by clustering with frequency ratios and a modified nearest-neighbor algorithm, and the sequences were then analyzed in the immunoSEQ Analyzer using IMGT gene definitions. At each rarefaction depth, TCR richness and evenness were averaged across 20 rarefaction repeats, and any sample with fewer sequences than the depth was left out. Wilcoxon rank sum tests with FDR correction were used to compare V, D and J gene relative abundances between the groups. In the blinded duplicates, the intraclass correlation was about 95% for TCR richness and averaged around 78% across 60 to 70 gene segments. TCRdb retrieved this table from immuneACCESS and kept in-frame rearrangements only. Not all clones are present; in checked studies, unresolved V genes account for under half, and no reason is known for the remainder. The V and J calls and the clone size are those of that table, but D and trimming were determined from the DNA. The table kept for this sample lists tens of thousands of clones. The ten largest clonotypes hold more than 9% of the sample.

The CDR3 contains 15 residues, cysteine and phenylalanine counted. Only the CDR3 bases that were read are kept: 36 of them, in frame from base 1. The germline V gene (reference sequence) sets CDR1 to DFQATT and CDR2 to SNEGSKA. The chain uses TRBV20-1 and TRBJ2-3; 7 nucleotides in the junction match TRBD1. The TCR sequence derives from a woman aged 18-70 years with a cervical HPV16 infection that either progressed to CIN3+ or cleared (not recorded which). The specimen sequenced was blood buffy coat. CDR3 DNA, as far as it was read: TGCAGTGCTCACAACCTCGGGACAGTGGATCAGCCG. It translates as CSAHNLGTVDQP. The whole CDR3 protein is CSAHNLGTVDQPQYF.